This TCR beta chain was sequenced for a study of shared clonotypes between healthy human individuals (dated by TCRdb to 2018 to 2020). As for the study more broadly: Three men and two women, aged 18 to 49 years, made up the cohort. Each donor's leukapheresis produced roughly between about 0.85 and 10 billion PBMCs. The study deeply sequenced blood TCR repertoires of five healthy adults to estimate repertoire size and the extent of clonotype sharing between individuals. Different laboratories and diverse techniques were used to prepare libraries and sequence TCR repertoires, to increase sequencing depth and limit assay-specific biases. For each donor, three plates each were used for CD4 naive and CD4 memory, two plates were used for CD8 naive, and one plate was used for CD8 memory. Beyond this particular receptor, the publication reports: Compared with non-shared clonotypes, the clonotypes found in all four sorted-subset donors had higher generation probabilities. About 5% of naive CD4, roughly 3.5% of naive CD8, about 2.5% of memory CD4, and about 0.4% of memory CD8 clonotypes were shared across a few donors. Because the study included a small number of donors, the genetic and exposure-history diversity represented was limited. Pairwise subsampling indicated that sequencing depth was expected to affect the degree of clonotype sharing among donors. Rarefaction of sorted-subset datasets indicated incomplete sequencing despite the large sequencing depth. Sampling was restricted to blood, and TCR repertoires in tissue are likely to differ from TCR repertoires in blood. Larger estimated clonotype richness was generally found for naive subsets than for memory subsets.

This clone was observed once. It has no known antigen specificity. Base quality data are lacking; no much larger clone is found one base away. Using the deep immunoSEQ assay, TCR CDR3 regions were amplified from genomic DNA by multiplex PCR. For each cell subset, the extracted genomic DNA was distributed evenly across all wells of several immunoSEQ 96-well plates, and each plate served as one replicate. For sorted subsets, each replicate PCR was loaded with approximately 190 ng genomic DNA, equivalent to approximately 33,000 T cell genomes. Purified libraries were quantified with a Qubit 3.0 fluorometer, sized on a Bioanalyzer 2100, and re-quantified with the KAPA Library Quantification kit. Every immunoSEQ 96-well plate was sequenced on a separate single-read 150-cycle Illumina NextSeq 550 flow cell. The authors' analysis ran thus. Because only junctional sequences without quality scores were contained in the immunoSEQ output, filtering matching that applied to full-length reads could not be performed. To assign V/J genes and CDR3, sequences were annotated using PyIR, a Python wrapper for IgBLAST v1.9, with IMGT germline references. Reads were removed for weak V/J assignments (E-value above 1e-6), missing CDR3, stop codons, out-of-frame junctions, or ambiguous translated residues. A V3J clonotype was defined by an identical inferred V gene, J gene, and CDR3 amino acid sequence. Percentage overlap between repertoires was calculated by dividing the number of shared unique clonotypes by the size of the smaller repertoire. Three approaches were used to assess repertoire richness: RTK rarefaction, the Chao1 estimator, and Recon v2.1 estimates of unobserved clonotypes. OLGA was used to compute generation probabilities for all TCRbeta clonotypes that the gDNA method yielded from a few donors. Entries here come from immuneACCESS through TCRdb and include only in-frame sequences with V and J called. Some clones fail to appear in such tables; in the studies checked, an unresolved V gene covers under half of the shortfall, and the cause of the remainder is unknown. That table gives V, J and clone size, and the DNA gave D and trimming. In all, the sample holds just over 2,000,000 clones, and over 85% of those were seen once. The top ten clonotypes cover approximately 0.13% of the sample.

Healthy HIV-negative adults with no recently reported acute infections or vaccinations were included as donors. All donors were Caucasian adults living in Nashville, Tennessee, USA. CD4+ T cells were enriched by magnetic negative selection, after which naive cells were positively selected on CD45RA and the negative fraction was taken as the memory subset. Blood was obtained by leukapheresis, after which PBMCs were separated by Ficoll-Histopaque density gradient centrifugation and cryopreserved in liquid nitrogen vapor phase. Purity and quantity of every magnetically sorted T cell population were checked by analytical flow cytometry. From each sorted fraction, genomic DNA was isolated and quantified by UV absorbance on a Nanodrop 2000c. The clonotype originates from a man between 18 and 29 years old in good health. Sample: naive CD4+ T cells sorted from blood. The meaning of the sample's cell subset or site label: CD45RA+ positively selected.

The CDR3: CASSFVAASGNTIYF. The DNA reads TGCGCCAGCAGTTTCGTGGCCGCCTCTGGAAACACCATATATTTT. Here the chain combines TRBV4-1 and TRBJ1-3; no D gene is confidently identified. The CDR3 measures 15 amino acids from cysteine to phenylalanine. The DNA shown is the 45-base CDR3, in frame from base 1. For CDR1 and CDR2, the germline V gene lists MGHRA and YSYEKL. Trimming takes 6 bases from V and 0 bases from J, and the germline ends sit 12 bases apart.